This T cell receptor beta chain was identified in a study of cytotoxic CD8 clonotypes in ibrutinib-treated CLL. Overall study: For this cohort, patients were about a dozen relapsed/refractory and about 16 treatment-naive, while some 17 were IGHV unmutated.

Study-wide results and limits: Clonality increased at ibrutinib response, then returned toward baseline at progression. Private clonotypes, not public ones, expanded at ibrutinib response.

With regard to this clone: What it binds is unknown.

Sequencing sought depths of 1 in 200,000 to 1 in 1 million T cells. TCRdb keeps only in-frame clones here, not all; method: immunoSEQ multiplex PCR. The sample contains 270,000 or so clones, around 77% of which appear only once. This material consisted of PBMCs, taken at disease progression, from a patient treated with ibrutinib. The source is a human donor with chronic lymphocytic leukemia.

Here the CDR3 reads CASSEQGIRETQYF. CDR3 bases: TGTGCCAGCAGTGAACAGGGAATAAGGGAGACCCAGTACTTC. This chain links TRBV6-1 with TRBJ2-5; D might be TRBD1 (5 bases). The length of the CDR3 is 14 residues. Germline V gives CDR1 MNHNS, CDR2 SASEGT. Between the trimmed V and J ends, which lost 2 bases and 5 bases, there was a span of 12 bases.